Following are 13 T cell receptor beta chains from one sample sequenced in a study of PD-L1 blockade in urothelial cancer. The time point denotes: pretreatment peripheral blood. Sequencing used immunoSEQ multiplex PCR; TCRdb keeps in-frame clones, though not all of them. The table lists around 70,000 clones, approximately 87% of them singletons. Sequencing was performed on PBMCs, taken around atezolizumab (anti-PD-L1) treatment. The receptors derive from a man in his 70s with urothelial cancer.

The genes are TRBV6-1 and TRBJ2-7, with D possibly being TRBD2 (5 bases). V was shortened by 7 bases and J by 4 bases, with 11 bases between the two germline ends. The CDR3 is made up of 12 amino acids. Germline lookup yields CDR1 MNHNS and CDR2 SASEGT. DNA of the CDR3: TGTGCCAGCACGGGGTTCCCGTACGAGCAGTACTTC. Its translation: CASTGFPYEQYF.

The chain links TRBV7-3 to TRBJ1-2, with D uncertain. With 5 bases removed from V and 7 bases from J, the gap between germline ends came to 17 bases. CDR1 is SGHTA and CDR2 is FQGTGA in the germline V gene. The CDR3 extends over 14 amino acids. CDR3 nucleotides: TGTGCCAGCAGCCCTTCGGCCGGGATGGGTGGCTACACCTTC. As protein: CASSPSAGMGGYTF.

The chain joins TRBV2 to TRBJ2-5; 9 nucleotides agree with TRBD1. Germline V gene sequence: CDR1 SNHLY, CDR2 FYNNEI. The CDR3 is 15 amino acids. With V trimmed by 4 bases and J by 2 bases, 5 bases remained unmatched. CDR3 sequence: CASSARGQGQETQYF. The CDR3 region has the DNA TGTGCCAGCAGTGCCCGGGGACAGGGTCAAGAGACCCAGTACTTC.

The genes are TRBV21-1 and TRBJ2-4; the table's D gene call, TRBD2, was not cross checked with the DNA. TRBV21-1 is a listed pseudogene. This CDR3 has 16 amino acids. Written as DNA, the CDR3 is TGTGCCAGCAGCAAAGAGGCGGGAGGGATTAAAAACATTCAGTACTTC. Translation gives CASSKEAGGIKNIQYF.

For the CDR3, the DNA is TGTGCCAGCACCGGGACTAGCGGGAGTAACGCCGGGGAGCTGTTTTTT. Translated, it gives CASTGTSGSNAGELFF. The chain uses TRBV19 and TRBJ2-2; 14 nucleotides agree with TRBD2. CDR3 length equals 16 residues. Per germline, CDR1 LNHDA and CDR2 SQIVND (reference sequence). J lost 6 bases, V lost 9 bases, and 9 bases had no gene match.

This rearrangement joins TRBV11-2 to TRBJ2-5; D may be TRBD2 (5 bases). The CDR3 covers 15 residues. Per the germline V gene, CDR1 is SGHAT and CDR2 is FQNNGV. The V gene lost 0 bases and the J gene lost 1 base, with 9 bases spanning the gap. CDR3 region: CASSLDRLAQETQYF. CDR3 nucleotides: TGTGCCAGCAGCTTAGATAGGCTAGCCCAAGAGACCCAGTACTTC.

As concerns this clone: One end of the junction is discordant with germline, which a read error may explain. The gene calls are TRBV5-4 and TRBJ1-2; D is undetermined. Per the germline V gene, CDR1 is SGHNT and CDR2 is YYREEE (reference sequence). The CDR3 is 12 amino acids. CDR3 loop: CASSLDYAGYTF. The CDR3, as DNA: TGTGCCAGCAGTTTGGATTATGCGGGCTACACCTTC.

The chain uses TRBV6-5 and TRBJ1-1; D remains ambiguous. CDR3 length: 13 residues. The V gene's germline CDR1 is MNHEY and CDR2 SVGAGI. V dropped 7 bases and J dropped 0 bases, with 9 bases sitting between them. The CDR3 DNA reads as TGTGCCAGCAACGGACTGTTGAACACTGAAGCTTTCTTT. Encoded protein: CASNGLLNTEAFF.

The chain uses TRBV30 and TRBJ1-1; 7 nucleotides line up with TRBD1. Per the germline V gene, CDR1 is GTSNPN and CDR2 is SVGIG (reference sequence). V lost 3 bases to trimming and J lost 5 bases; unmatched junction nucleotides: 15. This CDR3 is 16 amino acids long. CDR3 DNA sequence: TGTGCCTGGAGCGATAATTGGGGACAGCGGGAGACTGAAGCTTTCTTT. Its translation is CAWSDNWGQRETEAFF. Supplemented by reference TRBV30 and TRBJ1-1, the full variable domain reads SQTIHQWPATLVQPVGSPLSLECTVEGTSNPNLYWYRQAAGRGLQLLFYSVGIGQISSEVPQNLSASRPQDRQFILSSKKLLLSDSGFYLCAWSDNWGQRETEAFFGQGTRLTVV.

This chain uses TRBV5-4 with TRBJ2-2, with 9 bases identical to TRBD2. Losses at the gene ends were 1 base for V and 5 bases for J; bases not matched to a gene: 3. Germline values: CDR1 SGHNT, CDR2 YYREEE (reference sequence). The CDR3 has 15 amino acids. DNA for the CDR3: TGTGCCAGCAGCTTGCCAAGCGGGGGGACCGGGGAGCTGTTTTTT. Protein sequence: CASSLPSGGTGELFF.

The CDR3 protein is CASSLGGGAPLADTQYF. CDR3 DNA sequence: TGCGCCAGCAGCTTAGGGGGAGGGGCGCCCCTGGCAGATACGCAGTATTTT. The chain recombines TRBV5-1 with TRBJ2-3; D is possibly TRBD2 (7 bases). The CDR3 is 17 amino acids. V lost 2 bases and J 4 bases, leaving 20 bases between the germline ends. Germline CDR1 and CDR2: SGHRS and YFSETQ.

The chain carries TRBV4-1 and TRBJ2-5; 7 nucleotides agree with TRBD1. Germline assignment: CDR1 MGHRA and CDR2 YSYEKL. The ends lost 2 bases at V and 0 bases at J; junction bases unmatched: 3. CDR3 size: 15 residues. CDR3: CASSQPDRNQETQYF. The CDR3 bases are TGCGCCAGCAGCCAACCGGACAGGAACCAAGAGACCCAGTACTTC.

This chain connects TRBV28 to TRBJ2-1; TRBD2 matches at 11 bases. The length of the CDR3 is 14 residues. CDR1 MDHEN and CDR2 SYDVKM come from the germline V gene. The V and J ends lost 8 bases and 7 bases, in that order; junction bases with no gene match: 7. CDR3 loop: CASVLGTSGNEQFF. The CDR3 DNA sequence: TGTGCCAGCGTGCTGGGGACTAGCGGTAATGAGCAGTTCTTC. Complete variable domain (other parts from reference TRBV28 and TRBJ2-1): DVKVTQSSRYLVKRTGEKVFLECVQDMDHENMFWYRQDPGLGLRLIYFSYDVKMKEKGDIPEGYSVSREKKERFSLILESASTNQTSMYLCASVLGTSGNEQFFGPGTRLTVL.